This T cell receptor (beta chain) derives from a study of monozygotic twins with inflammatory bowel disease. Points from the study as a whole: Healthy twins shared more clonotypes with others than IBD patients, most markedly active ones.

With the 5' RACE reads reprocessed, TCRdb shows one record per CDR3 protein and no DNA. The sample table sets out 310,000 or so distinct CDR3 sequences. About this clonotype itself: The antigen remains unidentified.

The receptor was derived from a human donor with ulcerative colitis or Crohn's disease, or a healthy co-twin of an affected twin (not recorded which). The specimen sequenced was blood.

The CDR3 sequence: CSARDRQDGGTNEKLFF. The chain carries TRBV20-1 and TRBJ1-4; TCRdb selects TRBD1, and the lack of DNA leaves this call unchecked. This CDR3 is built from 17 residues. Germline values: CDR1 DFQATT, CDR2 SNEGSKA (reference sequence).